Listed below are T cell receptor beta chains from one sample, sequenced in a study of blood T cell repertoires in COVID-19. The method was immunoSEQ multiplex PCR; TCRdb's version includes in-frame clones alone and lacks a portion of them. The sample contains over 130,000 clones, 60% to 80% of which appear only once. The sequenced sample was PBMCs or T cells enriched from blood (not recorded which). All receptors come from a woman in her forties or fifties who had recovered from COVID-19. Both conserved end residues are trimmed from each CDR3. Clone size is stated in some rows and not others, as once, few, many or a class when expanded.

>TRBJ2-7|once|TRBV27
ASKFEGAASYEQY
>TRBJ1-5|-|TRBV5-1
ASSLDRGNQPQH
>TRBJ2-4|-|TRBV7-9
ASSSSGGKNIQY
>TRBJ1-6|-|TRBV28
ASSPGTGYNSPLH
>TRBJ1-1|-|TRBV19
ASRGGSTFTEAF
>TRBJ1-4|-|TRBV7-9
ASSYRGHGATNEKLF
>TRBJ2-5|-|TRBV19
ASTPRASGFQETQY
>TRBJ1-1|once|TRBV3-1/TRBV3-2
ASSQDRDRGLGAF
>TRBJ2-1|-|TRBV27
ASSLLGVSYNEQF
>TRBJ1-2|-|TRBV28
ASSTPTGHDYGYT
>TRBJ2-2|-|TRBV24-1
ATSLAGGSGELF
>TRBJ2-1|-|TRBV6-5
ASNPTSGGYNEQF
>TRBJ1-2|-|TRBV3-1/TRBV3-2
ASSQAGRTGPEGYT
>TRBJ1-4|-|TRBV21-1
ASSTVIEGNEKLF
>TRBJ2-1|-|TRBV18
ASSQRTSGGDGAHNEQF
>TRBJ1-1|-|TRBV6-5
ASSYGQGMNTEAF
>TRBJ2-2|-|TRBV7-6
ASSHEAGGSAWGTGELF
>TRBJ2-6|once|TRBV11-2
ASSFRGNGANVLT
>TRBJ1-4|-|TRBV10-3
AISERQGQGEKLF
>TRBJ1-6|-|TRBV5-5
ASSPGTGASPLH
>TRBJ2-7|-|TRBV25-1
ASSSRGAYEQY
>TRBJ1-5|-|TRBV19
ASSIQGLQPQH
>TRBJ1-1|-|TRBV6-5
ASSPGQGATEAF
>TRBJ1-5|few|TRBV7-2
ASSTQGPQPQH
>TRBJ2-1|-|TRBV27
ASSFRRDGNEQF
>TRBJ1-5|-|TRBV10-3
AISEGGLGNQPQH
>TRBJ1-5|-|TRBV2
ASRPLREGANNQPQH
>TRBJ1-4|-|TRBV5-1
ASSRTEGASEKLF
>TRBJ1-6|-|TRBV27
ASSSGQGREALH